The source of this TCR beta chain is a study of blood T cells in healthy people across ages. For the second PCR, which ran for about 7 to 11 cycles, a sample-barcoded 5' primer and a J-beta primer mix were used. Via MiXCR, TCRdb re-called the 5' RACE reads, giving one row per CDR3 protein. The sample lists 1.5 million or so distinct CDR3 sequences, approximately 43% occurring once. From germline, CDR1 is SGHTA and CDR2 FQGNSA. This CDR3 spans 17 amino acids. The V and J ends lost 2 bases and 0 bases, in that order; junction bases with no gene match: 4. For this clonotype: The antigen remains undetermined.

Findings and caveats of the study: TCR beta diversity, measured per million T cells, fell in a roughly linear way with age.

The sequence was collected from a woman younger than 35 in good health. The chain recombines TRBV7-2 with TRBJ2-2; 9 bases align to TRBD2. Sequenced sample: blood. CDR3 nucleotides: TGTGCCAGCAGCTTACTAGCGGGGACCGCGAACACCGGGGAGCTGTTTTTT. This translates into CASSLLAGTANTGELFF.